This TCR beta chain was found in a study of OX40 agonist ivuxolimab in advanced cancers. About the study: Around 40% of patients had received prior checkpoint inhibitor therapy.

Autoimmune disease history or systemic immunosuppression barred patients. Clones were sequenced by immunoSEQ multiplex PCR, and TCRdb holds only the in-frame ones, with some missing. This table holds about 53,000 clones, 65% to 85% found once. V shed 3 bases and J shed 4 bases, with 12 bases lying between them. Germline V gives CDR1 SNHLY, CDR2 FYNNEI. The CDR3 covers 14 residues. This chain uses TRBV2 with TRBJ1-2; no firm D call. This TCR derives from an adult with an advanced solid tumor such as melanoma, head and neck, liver or kidney cancer. The sample consisted of CD4+ or CD8+ T cells sorted from blood, taken in a trial of the OX40 agonist ivuxolimab. CDR3 amino acids: CASSESPSPYGYTF. DNA of the CDR3: TGTGCCAGCAGTGAGAGCCCCAGCCCCTATGGCTACACCTTC.